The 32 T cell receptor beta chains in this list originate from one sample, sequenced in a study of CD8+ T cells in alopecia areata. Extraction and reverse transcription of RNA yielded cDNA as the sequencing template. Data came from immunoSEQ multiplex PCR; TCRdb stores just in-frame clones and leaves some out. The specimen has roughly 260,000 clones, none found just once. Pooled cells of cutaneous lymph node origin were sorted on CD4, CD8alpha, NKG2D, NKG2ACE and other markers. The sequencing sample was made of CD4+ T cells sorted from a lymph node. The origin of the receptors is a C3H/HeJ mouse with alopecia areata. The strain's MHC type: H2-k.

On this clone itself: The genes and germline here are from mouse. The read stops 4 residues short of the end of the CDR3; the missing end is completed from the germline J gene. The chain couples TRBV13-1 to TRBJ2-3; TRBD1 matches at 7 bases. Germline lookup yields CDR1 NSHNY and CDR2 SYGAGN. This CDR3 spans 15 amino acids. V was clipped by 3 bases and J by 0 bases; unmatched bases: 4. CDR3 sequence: CASSARDRSAETLYF. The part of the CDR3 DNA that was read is TGTGCCAGCAGTGCCCGGGACAGAAGTGCAGAA.

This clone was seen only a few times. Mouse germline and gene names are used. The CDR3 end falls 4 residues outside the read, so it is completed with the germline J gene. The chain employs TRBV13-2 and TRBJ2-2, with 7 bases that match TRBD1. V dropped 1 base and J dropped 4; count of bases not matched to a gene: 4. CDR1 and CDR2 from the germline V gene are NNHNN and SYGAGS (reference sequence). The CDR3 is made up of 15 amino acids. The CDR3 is CASGDSAGGTGQLYF. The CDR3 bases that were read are TGTGCCAGCGGTGATTCCGCAGGGGGCACCGGG.

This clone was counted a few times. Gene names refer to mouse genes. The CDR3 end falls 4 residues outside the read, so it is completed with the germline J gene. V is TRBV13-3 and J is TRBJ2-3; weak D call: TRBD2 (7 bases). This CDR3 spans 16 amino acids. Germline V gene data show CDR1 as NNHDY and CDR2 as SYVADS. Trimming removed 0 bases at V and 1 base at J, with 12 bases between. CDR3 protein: CASSDAGGWGAETLYF. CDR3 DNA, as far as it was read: TGTGCCAGCAGTGATGCGGGGGGCTGGGGTGCAGAA.

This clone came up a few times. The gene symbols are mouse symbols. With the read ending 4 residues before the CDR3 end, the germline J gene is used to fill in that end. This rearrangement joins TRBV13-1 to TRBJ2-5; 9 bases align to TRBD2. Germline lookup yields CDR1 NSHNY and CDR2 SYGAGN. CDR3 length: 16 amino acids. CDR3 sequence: CASSRLGEGVGDTQYF. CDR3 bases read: TGTGCCAGCAGCAGACTGGGGGAGGGGGTAGGAGAC.

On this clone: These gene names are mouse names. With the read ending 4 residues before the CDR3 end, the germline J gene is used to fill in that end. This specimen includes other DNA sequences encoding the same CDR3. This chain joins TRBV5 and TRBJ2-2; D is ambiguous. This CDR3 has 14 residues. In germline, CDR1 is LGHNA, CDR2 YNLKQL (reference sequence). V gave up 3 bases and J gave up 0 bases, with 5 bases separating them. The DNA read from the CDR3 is TGTGCCAGCAGCCAGGCCTCAAACACCGGG. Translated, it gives CASSQASNTG. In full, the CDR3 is CASSQASNTGQLYF.

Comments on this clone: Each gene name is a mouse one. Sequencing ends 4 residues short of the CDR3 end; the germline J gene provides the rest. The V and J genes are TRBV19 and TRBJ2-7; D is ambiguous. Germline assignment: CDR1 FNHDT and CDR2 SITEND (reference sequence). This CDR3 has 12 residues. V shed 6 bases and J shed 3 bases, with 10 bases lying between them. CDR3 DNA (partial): TGTGCCAGCACCTCACTGCTCTAT. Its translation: CASTSLLY. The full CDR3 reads CASTSLLYEQYF.

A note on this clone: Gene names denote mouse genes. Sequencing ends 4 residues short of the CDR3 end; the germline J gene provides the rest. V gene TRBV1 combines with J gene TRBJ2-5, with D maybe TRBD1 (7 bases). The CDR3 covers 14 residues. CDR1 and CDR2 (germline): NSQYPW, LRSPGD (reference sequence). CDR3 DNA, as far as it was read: TGCACCTGCAGTGCGAAGGGGGCGCAGGAC. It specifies CTCSAKGAQD. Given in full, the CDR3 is CTCSAKGAQDTQYF. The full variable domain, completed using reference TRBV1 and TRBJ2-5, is VTLLEQNPRWRLVPRGQAVNLRCILKNSQYPWMSWYQQDLQKQLQWLFTLRSPGDKEVKSLPGADYLATRVTDTELRLQVANMSQGRTLYCTCSAKGAQDTQYFGPGTRLLVL.

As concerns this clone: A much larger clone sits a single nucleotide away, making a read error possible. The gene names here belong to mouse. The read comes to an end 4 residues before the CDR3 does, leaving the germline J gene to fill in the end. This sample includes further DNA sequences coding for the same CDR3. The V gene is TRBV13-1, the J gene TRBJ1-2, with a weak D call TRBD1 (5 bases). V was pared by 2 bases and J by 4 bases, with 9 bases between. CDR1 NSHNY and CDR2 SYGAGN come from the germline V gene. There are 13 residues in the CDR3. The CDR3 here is CASSDRVGSDYTF. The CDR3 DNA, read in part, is TGTGCCAGCAGTGACAGGGTTGGCTCC.

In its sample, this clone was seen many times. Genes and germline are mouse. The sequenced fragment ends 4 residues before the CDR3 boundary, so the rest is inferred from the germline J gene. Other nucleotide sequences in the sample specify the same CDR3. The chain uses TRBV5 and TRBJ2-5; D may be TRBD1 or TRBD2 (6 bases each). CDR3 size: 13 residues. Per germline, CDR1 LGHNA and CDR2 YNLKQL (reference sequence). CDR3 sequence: CASSQEGADTQYF. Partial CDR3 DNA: TGTGCCAGCAGCCAAGAGGGGGCGGAC.

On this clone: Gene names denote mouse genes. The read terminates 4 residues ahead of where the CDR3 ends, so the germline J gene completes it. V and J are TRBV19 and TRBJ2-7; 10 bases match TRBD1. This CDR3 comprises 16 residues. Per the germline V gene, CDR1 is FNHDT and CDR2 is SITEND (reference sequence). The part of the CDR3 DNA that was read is TGTGCCAGCAGCACCCGACCGGGACAGGGGACGGAT. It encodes CASSTRPGQGTD. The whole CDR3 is CASSTRPGQGTDEQYF. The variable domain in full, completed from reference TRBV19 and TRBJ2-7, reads GGIITQTPKFLIGQEGQKLTLKCQQNFNHDTMYWYRQDSGKGLRLIYYSITENDLQKGDLSEGYDASREKKSSFSLTVTSAQKNEMAVFLCASSTRPGQGTDEQYFGPGTRLTVL.

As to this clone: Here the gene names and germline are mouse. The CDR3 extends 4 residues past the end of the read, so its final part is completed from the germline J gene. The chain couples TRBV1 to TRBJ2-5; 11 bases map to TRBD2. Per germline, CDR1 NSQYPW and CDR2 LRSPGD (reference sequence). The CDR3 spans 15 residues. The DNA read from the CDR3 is TGCACCTGCAGTGCGCACTGGGGGGGCGAAGAC. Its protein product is CTCSAHWGGED. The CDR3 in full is CTCSAHWGGEDTQYF. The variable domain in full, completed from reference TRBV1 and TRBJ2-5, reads VTLLEQNPRWRLVPRGQAVNLRCILKNSQYPWMSWYQQDLQKQLQWLFTLRSPGDKEVKSLPGADYLATRVTDTELRLQVANMSQGRTLYCTCSAHWGGEDTQYFGPGTRLLVL.

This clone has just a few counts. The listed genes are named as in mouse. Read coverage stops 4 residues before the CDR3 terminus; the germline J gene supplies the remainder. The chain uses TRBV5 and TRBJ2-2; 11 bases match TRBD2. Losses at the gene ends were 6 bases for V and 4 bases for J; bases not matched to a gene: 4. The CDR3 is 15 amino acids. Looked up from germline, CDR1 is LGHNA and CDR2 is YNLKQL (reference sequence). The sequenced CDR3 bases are TGTGCCAGCAGACCGGGACTGGGGGTCACCGGG. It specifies CASRPGLGVTG. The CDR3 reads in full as CASRPGLGVTGQLYF.

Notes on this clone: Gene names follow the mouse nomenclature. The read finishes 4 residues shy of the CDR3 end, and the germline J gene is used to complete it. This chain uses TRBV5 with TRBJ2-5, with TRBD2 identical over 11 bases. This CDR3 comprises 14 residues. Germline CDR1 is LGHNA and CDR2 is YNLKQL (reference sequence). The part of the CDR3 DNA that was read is TGTGCCAGCAGCCAAGGGGACTGGGGGGAC. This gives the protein CASSQGDWGD. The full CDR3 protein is CASSQGDWGDTQYF.

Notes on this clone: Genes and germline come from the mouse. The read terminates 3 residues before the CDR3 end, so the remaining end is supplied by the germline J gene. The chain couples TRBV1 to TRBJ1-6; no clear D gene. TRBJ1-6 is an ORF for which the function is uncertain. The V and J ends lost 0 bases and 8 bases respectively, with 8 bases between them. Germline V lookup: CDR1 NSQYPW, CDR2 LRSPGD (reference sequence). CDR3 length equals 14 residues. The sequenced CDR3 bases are TGCACCTGCAGTGCAGACAGAAAAGATTCGCCC. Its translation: CTCSADRKDSP. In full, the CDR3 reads CTCSADRKDSPLYF.

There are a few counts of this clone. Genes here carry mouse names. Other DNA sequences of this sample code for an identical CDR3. This chain's CDR3 is CASSIGTGGYAEQFF. CDR3 DNA, as far as it was read: TGTGCCAGCAGTATTGGGACAGGGGGATATGCT. The chain joins TRBV19 to TRBJ2-1; TRBD1 aligns across 11 bases. Read sequence stops 4 residues before the CDR3 end, and the germline J gene provides the missing end. This CDR3 is built from 15 residues. V was pared by 2 bases and J by 4 bases, with 2 bases of the junction left unmatched. The germline gives CDR1 FNHDT, CDR2 SITEND (reference sequence).

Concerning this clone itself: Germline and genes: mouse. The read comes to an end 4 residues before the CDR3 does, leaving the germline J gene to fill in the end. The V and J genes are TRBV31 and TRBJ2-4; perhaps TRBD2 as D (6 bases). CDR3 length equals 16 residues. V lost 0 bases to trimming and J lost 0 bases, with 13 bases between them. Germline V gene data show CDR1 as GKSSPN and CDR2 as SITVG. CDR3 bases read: TGTGCCTGGAGTCTCTGGGGAGGATCTAGTCAAAAC. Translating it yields CAWSLWGGSSQN. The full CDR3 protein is CAWSLWGGSSQNTLYF.

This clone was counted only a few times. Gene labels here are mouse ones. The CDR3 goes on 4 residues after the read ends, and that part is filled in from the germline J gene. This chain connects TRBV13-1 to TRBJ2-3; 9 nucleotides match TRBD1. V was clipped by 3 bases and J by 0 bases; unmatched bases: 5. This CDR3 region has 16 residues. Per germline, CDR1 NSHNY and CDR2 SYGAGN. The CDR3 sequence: CASSASQGASAETLYF. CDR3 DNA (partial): TGTGCCAGCAGTGCGTCACAGGGGGCTAGTGCAGAA.

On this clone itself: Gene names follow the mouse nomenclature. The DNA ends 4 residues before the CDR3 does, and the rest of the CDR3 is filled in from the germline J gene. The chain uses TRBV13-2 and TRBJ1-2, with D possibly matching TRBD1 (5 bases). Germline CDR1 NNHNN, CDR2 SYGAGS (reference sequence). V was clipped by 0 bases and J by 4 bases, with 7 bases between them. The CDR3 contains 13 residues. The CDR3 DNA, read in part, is TGTGCCAGCGGTGATGCTGGGGCCTCC. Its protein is CASGDAGAS. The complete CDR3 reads CASGDAGASDYTF.

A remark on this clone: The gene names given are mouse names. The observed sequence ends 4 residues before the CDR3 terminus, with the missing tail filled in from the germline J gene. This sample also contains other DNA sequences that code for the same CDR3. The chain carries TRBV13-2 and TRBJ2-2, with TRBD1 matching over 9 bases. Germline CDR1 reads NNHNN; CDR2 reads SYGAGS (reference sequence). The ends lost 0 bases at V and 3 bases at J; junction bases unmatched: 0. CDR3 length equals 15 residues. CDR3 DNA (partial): TGTGCCAGCGGTGATGGGACAGGGGACACCGGG. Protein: CASGDGTGDTG. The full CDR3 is CASGDGTGDTGQLYF.

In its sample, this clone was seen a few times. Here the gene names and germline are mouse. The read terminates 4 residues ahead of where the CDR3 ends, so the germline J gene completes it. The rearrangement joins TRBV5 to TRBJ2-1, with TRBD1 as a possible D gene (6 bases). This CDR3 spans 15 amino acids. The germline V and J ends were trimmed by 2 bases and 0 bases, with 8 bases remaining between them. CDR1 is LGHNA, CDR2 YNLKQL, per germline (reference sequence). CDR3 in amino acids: CASSQTGSNYAEQFF. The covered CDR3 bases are TGTGCCAGCAGCCAAACAGGGTCTAACTATGCT.

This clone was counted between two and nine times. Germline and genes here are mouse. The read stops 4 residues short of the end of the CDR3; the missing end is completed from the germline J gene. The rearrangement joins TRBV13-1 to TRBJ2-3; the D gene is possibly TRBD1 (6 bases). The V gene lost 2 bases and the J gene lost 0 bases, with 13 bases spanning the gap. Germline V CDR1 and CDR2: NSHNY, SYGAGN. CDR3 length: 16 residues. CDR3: CASSEMGQPSAETLYF. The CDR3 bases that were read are TGTGCCAGCAGTGAAATGGGACAACCTAGTGCAGAA.

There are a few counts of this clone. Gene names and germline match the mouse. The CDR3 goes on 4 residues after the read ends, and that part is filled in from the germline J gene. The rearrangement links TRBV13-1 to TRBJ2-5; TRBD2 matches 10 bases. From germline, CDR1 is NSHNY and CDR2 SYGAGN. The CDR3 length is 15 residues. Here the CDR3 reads CASSAGGAVGDTQYF. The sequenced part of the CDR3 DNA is TGTGCCAGCAGTGCTGGGGGGGCGGTAGGAGAC.

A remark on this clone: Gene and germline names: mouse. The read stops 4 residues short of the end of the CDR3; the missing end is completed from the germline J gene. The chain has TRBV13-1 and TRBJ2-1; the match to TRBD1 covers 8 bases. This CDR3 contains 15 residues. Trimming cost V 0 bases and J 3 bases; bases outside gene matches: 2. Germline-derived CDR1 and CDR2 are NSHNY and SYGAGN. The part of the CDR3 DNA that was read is TGTGCCAGCAGTGATGGGACAGGGATCTATGCT. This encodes CASSDGTGIYA. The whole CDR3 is CASSDGTGIYAEQFF.

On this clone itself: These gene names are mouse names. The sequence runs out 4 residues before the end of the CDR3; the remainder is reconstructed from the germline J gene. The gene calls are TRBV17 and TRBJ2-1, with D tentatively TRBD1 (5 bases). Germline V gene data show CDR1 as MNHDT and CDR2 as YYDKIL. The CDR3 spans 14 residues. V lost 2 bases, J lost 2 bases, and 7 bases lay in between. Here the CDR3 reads CASSRRQYYAEQFF. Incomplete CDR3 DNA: TGTGCTAGCAGTAGAAGACAGTACTATGCT.

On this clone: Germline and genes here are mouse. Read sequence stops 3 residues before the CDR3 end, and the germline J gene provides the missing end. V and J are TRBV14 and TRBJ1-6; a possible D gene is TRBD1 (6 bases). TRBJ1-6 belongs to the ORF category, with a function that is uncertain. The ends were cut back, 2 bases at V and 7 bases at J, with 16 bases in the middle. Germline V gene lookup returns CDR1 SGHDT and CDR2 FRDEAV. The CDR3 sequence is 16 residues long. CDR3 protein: CASSLAGGGANSPLYF. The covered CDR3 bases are TGTGCCAGCAGTTTAGCGGGGGGCGGCGCGAATTCGCCC.

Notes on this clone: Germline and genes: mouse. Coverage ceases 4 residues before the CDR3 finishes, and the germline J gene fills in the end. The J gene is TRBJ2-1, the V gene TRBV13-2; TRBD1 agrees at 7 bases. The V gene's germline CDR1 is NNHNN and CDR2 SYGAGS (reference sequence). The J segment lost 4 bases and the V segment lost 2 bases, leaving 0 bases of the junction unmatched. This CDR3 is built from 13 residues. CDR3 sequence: CASGEGQYAEQFF. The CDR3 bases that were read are TGTGCCAGCGGTGAGGGACAGTATGCT.

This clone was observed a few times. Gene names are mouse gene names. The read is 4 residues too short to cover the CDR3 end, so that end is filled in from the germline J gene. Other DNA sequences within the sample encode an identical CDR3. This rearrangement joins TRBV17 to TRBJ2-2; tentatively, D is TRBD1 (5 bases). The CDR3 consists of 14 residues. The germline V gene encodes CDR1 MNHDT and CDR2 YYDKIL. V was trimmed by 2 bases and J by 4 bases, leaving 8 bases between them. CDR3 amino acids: CASSRQGSTGQLYF. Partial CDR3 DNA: TGTGCTAGCAGTAGACAGGGTTCCACCGGG.

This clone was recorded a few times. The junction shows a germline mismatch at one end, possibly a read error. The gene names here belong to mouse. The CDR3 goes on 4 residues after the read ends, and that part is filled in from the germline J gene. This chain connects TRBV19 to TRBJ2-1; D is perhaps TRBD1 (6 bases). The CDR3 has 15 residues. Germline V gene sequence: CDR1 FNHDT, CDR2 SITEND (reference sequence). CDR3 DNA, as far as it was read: TGTGCCAACAGTATAGTCCAGGGGCGGGATGCT. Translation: CANSIVQGRDA. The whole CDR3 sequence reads CANSIVQGRDAEQFF.

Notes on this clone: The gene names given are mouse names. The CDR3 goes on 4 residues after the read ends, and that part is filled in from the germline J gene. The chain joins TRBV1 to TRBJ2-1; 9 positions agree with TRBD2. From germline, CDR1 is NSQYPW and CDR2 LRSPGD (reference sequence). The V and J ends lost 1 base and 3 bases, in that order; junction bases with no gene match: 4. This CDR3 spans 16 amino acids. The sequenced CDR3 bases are TGCACCTGCAGTGCAGGTACTGGGGGGCGCTATGCT. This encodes CTCSAGTGGRYA. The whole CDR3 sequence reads CTCSAGTGGRYAEQFF. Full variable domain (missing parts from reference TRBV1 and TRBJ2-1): VTLLEQNPRWRLVPRGQAVNLRCILKNSQYPWMSWYQQDLQKQLQWLFTLRSPGDKEVKSLPGADYLATRVTDTELRLQVANMSQGRTLYCTCSAGTGGRYAEQFFGPGTRLTVL.

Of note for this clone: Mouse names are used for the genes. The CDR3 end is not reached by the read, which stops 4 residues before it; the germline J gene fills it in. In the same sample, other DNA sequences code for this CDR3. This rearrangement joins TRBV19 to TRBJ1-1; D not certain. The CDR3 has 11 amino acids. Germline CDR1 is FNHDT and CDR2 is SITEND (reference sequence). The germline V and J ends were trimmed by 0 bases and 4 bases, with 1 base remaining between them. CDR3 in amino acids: CASSIVTEVFF. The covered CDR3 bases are TGTGCCAGCAGTATAGTCACA. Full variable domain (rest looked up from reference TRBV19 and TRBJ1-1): GGIITQTPKFLIGQEGQKLTLKCQQNFNHDTMYWYRQDSGKGLRLIYYSITENDLQKGDLSEGYDASREKKSSFSLTVTSAQKNEMAVFLCASSIVTEVFFGKGTRLTVV.

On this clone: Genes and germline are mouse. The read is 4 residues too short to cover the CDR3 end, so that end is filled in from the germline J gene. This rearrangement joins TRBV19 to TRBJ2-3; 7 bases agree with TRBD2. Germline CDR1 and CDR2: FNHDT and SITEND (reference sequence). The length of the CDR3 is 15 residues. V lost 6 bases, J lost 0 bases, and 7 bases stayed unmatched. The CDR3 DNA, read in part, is TGTGCCAGCACCCGGACTGGTTCTAGTGCAGAA. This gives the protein CASTRTGSSAE. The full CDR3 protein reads CASTRTGSSAETLYF.

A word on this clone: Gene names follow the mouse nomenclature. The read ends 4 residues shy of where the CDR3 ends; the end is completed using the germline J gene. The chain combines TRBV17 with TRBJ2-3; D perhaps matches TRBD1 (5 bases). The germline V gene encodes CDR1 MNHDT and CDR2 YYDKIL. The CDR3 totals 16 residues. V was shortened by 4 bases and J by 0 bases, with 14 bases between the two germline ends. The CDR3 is CASSNGREGSAETLYF. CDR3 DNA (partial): TGTGCTAGCAGTAATGGCAGGGAAGGAAGTGCAGAA. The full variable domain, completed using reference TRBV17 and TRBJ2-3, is DTTVKQNPRYKLARVGKPVNLICSQTMNHDTMYWYQKKPNQAPKLLLFYYDKILNREADTFEKFQSSRPNNSFCSLYIGSAGLEYSAMYLCASSNGREGSAETLYFGSGTRLTVL.